This TCR beta chain was identified in a study of blood T cell repertoires in COVID-19. Turning to the study itself: The analysed material was cDNA or gDNA that came from T cells, B-cell-depleted T cells, or PBMCs.

Those enrolled in Seattle joined during active infection and were followed longitudinally afterward. The CDR3 contains 14 residues. V shed 3 bases, J shed 2 bases, and the junction held 4 bases outside the gene matches. Germline V gives CDR1 MGHRA, CDR2 YSYEKL. Per the authors' pipeline: The authors estimated nucleated cell counts from reference gene primer amplification. Sequencing was performed with immunoSEQ multiplex PCR; in TCRdb, only in-frame clones are kept and a portion is missing. V, J and clone size derive from that table, while D and trimming were established from the DNA sequence. The sample yields more than 300,000 clones, 85% to 90% seen once. The sample holds many counts of this clone.

Sequencing was performed on peripheral blood. This clonotype was obtained from a woman in her 70s with COVID-19, enrolled during active disease. The chain links TRBV4-1 to TRBJ2-7; 7 positions match TRBD1. The CDR3 DNA reads as TGCGCCAGCAGCCAGCCTGGACAGGCCTACGAGCAGTACTTC. Protein product: CASSQPGQAYEQYF.